This paragraph covers one T cell receptor (beta chain) sequence. V was cut by 2 bases and J by 13 bases, with 24 bases left in between. Germline V gene data show CDR1 as SEHNR and CDR2 as FQNEAQ (reference sequence). The CDR3 is made up of 16 amino acids. The data originate from a study of blood T cells in healthy people across ages. The authors ran a second PCR of 7 to 11 cycles using a sample-barcoded 5' primer and a J-beta primer mix. The study obtained at least 3 million CDR3-containing paired-end reads from every sample. TCRdb itself ran the 5' RACE reads through MiXCR, one entry per CDR3 protein. The sample lists 700,000 or so distinct CDR3 sequences; approximately 22% were seen once. The authors isolated at least 7 million PBMCs per sample.

This receptor was taken from a man aged 65 to 85 in good health. Sequencing used blood. The chain is built from TRBV7-9 and TRBJ2-1, with D perhaps matching TRBD1 (5 bases). In DNA, the CDR3 is TGTGCCAGCAGCTTAAGGGGAAATGGTGGGGCCCCCATTCAGTTCTTC. As protein: CASSLRGNGGAPIQFF.